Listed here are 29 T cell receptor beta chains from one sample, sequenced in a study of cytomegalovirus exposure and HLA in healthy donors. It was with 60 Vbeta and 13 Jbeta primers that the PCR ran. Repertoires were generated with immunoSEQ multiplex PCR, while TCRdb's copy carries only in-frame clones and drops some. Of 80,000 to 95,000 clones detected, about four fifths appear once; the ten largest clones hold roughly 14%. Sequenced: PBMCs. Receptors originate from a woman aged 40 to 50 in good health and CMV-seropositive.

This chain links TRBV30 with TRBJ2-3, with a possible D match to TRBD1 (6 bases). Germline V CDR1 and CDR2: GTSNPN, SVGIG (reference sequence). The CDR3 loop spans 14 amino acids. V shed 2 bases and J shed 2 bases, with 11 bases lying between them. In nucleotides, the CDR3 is TGTGCCTGGAGTAGGGGGAGCCTCACAGATACGCAGTATTTT. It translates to CAWSRGSLTDTQYF.

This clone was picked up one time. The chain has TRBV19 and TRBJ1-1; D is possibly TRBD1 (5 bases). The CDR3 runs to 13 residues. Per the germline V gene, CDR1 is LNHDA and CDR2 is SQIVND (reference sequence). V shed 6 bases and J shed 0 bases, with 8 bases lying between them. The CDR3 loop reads CASRGLMNTEAFF. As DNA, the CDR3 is TGTGCCAGTAGGGGACTGATGAACACTGAAGCTTTCTTT.

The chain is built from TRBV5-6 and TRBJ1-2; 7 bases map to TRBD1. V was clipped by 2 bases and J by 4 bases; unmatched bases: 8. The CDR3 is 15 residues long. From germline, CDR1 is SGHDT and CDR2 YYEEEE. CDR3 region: CASSFRTGWPYGYTF. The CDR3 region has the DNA TGTGCCAGCAGCTTCCGGACAGGATGGCCCTATGGCTACACCTTC.

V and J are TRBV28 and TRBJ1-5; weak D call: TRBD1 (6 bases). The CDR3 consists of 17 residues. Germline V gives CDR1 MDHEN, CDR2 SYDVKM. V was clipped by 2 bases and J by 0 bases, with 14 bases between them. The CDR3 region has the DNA TGTGCCAGCAGTTTACCCACCGGGACACATAGCAATCAGCCCCAGCATTTT. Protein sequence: CASSLPTGTHSNQPQHF.

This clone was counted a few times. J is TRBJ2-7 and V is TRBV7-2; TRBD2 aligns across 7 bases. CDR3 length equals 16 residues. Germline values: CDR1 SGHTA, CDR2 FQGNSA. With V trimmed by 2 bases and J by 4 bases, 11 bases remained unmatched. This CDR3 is CASSLRYSGLIYEQYF. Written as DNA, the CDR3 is TGTGCCAGCAGCTTACGATATAGCGGGCTTATTTACGAGCAGTACTTC.

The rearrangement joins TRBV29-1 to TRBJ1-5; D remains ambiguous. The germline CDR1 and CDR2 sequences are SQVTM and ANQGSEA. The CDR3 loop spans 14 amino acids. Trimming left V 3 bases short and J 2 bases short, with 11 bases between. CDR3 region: CSVDTGRGNQPQHF. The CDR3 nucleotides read TGCAGCGTTGACACCGGGAGGGGCAATCAGCCCCAGCATTTT.

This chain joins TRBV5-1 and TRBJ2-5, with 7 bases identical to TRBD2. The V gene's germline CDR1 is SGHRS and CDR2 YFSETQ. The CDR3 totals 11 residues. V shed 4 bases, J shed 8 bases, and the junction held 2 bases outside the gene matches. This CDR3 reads CASSPGGTQYF. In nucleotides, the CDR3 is TGCGCCAGCAGCCCGGGGGGTACCCAGTACTTC.

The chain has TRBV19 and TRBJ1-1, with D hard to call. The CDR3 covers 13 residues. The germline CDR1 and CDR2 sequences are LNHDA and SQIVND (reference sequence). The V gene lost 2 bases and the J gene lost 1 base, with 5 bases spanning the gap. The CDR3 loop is CASSINGNTEAFF. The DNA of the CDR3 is TGTGCCAGTAGTATAAACGGGAACACTGAAGCTTTCTTT.

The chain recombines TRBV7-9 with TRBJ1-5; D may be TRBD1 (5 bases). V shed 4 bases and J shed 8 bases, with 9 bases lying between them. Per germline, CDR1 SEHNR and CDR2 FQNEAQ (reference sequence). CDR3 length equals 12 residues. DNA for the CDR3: TGTGCCAGCAGCTCTGAAGGGGAGCCCCAGCATTTT. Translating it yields CASSSEGEPQHF.

Written as DNA, the CDR3 is TGTGCCAGCAGCCCGCACCGGGACAGGGGAGGCGAGCAGTACTTC. It yields the protein CASSPHRDRGGEQYF. The chain uses TRBV7-9 and TRBJ2-7, with TRBD1 matching 10 bases. The CDR3 runs to 15 residues. The germline CDR1 and CDR2 sequences are SEHNR and FQNEAQ (reference sequence). V was clipped by 5 bases and J by 6 bases; unmatched bases: 10.

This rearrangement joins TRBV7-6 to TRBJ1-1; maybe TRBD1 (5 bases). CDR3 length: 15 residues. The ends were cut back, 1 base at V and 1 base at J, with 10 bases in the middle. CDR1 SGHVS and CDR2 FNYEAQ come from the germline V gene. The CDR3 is CASSLVSDRNTEAFF. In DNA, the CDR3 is TGTGCCAGCAGCTTAGTGTCTGACAGGAACACTGAAGCTTTCTTT. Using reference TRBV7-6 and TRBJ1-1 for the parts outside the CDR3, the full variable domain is GAGVSQSPRYKVTKRGQDVALRCDPISGHVSLYWYRQALGQGPEFLTYFNYEAQQDKSGLPNDRFSAERPEGSISTLTIQRTEQRDSAMYRCASSLVSDRNTEAFFGQGTRLTVV.

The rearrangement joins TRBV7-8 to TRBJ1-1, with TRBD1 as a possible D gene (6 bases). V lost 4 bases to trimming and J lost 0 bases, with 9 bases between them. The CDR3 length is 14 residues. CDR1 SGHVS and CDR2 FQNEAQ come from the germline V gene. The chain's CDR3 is CASSWGQVNTEAFF. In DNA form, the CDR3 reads TGTGCCAGCAGCTGGGGGCAGGTGAACACTGAAGCTTTCTTT. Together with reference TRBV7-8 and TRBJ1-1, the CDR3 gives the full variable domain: GAGVSQSPRYKVAKRGQDVALRCDPISGHVSLFWYQQALGQGPEFLTYFQNEAQLDKSGLPSDRFFAERPEGSVSTLKIQRTQQEDSAVYLCASSWGQVNTEAFFGQGTRLTVV.

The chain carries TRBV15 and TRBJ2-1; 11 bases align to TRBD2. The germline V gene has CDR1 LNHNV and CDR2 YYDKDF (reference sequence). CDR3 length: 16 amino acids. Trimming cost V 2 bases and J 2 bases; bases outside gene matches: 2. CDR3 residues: CATSRLAGGPYNEQFF. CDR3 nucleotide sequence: TGTGCCACCAGCAGATTAGCGGGGGGGCCCTACAATGAGCAGTTCTTC.

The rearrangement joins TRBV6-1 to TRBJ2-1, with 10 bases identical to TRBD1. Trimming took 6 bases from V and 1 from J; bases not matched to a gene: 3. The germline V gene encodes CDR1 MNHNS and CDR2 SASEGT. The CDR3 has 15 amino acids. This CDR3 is CASSGTGDSYNEQFF. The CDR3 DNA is TGTGCCAGCAGCGGGACAGGGGATTCCTACAATGAGCAGTTCTTC.

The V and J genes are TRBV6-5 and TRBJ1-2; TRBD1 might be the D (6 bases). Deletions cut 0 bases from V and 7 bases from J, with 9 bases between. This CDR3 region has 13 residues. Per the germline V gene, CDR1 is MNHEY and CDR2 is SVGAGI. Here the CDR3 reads CASSYSGGSGYTF. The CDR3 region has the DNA TGTGCCAGCAGTTACTCAGGGGGTTCTGGCTACACCTTC.

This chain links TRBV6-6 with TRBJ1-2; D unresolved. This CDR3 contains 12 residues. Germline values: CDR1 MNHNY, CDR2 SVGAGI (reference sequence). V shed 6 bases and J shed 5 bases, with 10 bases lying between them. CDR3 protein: CASSPRPYGYTF. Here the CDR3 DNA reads TGTGCCAGCAGCCCCCGTCCGTATGGCTACACCTTC.

CDR3 residues: CSVDLGQGAVGTDTQYF. Written as DNA, the CDR3 is TGCAGCGTTGACTTGGGACAGGGGGCTGTAGGCACAGATACGCAGTATTTT. The chain employs TRBV29-1 and TRBJ2-3; 12 nucleotides line up with TRBD1. V gave up 3 bases and J gave up 1 base; unmatched junction bases: 8. Germline CDR1 reads SQVTM; CDR2 reads ANQGSEA. The CDR3 extends over 17 amino acids.

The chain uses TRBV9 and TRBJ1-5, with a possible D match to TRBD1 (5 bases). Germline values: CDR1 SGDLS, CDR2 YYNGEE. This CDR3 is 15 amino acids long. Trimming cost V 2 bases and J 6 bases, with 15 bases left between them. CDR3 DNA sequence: TGTGCCAGCAGCGTGGGTTTCGCAGGGTTTCAGCCCCAGCATTTT. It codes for CASSVGFAGFQPQHF.

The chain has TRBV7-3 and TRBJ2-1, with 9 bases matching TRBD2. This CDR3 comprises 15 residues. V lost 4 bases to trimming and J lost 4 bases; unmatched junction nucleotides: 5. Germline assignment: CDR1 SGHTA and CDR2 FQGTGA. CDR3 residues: CASSSAGGWYNEQFF. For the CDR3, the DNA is TGTGCCAGCAGCTCAGCGGGAGGATGGTACAATGAGCAGTTCTTC.

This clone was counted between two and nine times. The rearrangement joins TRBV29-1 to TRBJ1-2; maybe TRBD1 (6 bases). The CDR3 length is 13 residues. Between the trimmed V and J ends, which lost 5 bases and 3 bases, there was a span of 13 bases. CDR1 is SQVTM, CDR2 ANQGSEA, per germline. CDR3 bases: TGCAGCGTTCAACCAGGGGATTACTATGGCTACACCTTC. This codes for CSVQPGDYYGYTF. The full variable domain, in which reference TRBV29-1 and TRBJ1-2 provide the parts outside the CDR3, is SAVISQKPSRDICQRGTSLTIQCQVDSQVTMMFWYRQQPGQSLTLIATANQGSEATYESGFVIDKFPISRPNLTFSTLTVSNMSPEDSSIYLCSVQPGDYYGYTFGSGTRLTVV.

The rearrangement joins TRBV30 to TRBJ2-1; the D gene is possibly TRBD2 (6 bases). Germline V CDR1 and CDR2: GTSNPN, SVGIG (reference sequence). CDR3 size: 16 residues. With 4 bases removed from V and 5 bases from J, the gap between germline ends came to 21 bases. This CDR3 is CAWTFRLVSFDNEQFF. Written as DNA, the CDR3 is TGTGCCTGGACCTTCCGACTAGTCTCGTTTGACAATGAGCAGTTCTTC.

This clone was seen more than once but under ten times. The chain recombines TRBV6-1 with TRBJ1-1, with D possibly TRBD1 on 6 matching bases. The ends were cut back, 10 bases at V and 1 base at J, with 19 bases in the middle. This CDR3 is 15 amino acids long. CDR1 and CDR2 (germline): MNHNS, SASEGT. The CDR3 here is CAIGAGMTGNTEAFF. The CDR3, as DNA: TGTGCCATCGGAGCAGGTATGACAGGGAACACTGAAGCTTTCTTT.

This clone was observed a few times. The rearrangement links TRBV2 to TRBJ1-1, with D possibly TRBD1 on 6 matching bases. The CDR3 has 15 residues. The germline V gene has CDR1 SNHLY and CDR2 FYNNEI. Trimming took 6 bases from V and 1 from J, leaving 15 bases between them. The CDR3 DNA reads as TGTGCCAGCAGAGGTCTCGGCAGGGGGAACACTGAAGCTTTCTTT. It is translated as CASRGLGRGNTEAFF.

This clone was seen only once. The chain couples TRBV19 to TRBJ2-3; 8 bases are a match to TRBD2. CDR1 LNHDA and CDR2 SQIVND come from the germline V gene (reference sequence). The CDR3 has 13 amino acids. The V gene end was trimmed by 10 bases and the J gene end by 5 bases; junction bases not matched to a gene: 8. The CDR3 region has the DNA TGTGCCACAACGGGGGGGCTCGGAGATACGCAGTATTTT. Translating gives CATTGGLGDTQYF.

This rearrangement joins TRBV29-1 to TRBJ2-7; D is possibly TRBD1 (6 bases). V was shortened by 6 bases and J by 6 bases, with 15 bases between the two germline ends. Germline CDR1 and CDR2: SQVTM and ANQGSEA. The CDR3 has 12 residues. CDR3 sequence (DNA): TGCAGCGTACAAGACAGGCGCGGCGAGCAGTACTTC. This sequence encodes CSVQDRRGEQYF.

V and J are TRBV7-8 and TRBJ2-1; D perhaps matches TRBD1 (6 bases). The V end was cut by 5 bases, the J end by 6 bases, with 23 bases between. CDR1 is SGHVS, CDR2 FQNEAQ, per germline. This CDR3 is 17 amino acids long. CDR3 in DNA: TGTGCCAGCAGCCTTCCCACCGGGACCCACAGGGTCAATGAGCAGTTCTTC. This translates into CASSLPTGTHRVNEQFF.

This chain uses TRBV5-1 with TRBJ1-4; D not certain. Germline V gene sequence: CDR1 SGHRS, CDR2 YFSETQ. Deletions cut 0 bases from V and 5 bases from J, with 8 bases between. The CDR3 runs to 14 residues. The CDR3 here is CASSLGLSNEKLFF. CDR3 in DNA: TGCGCCAGCAGCTTGGGACTGTCCAATGAAAAACTGTTTTTT.

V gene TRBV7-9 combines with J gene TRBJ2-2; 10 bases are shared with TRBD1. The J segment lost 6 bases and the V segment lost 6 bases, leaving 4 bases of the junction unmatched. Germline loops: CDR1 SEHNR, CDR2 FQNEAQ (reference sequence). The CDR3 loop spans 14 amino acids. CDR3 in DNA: TGTGCCAGCAGTTCCGGGACAGGGGCCGGGGAGCTGTTTTTT. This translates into CASSSGTGAGELFF. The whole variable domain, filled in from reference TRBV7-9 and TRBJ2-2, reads DTGVSQNPRHKITKRGQNVTFRCDPISEHNRLYWYRQTLGQGPEFLTYFQNEAQLEKSRLLSDRFSAERPKGSFSTLEIQRTEQGDSAMYLCASSSGTGAGELFFGEGSRLTVL.

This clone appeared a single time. In DNA form, the CDR3 reads TGTGCCACCGGATCGGGGACAGGGCGCTCTGGGGCCAACGTCCTGACTTTC. It codes for CATGSGTGRSGANVLTF. The J gene is TRBJ2-6, the V gene TRBV19; 9 nucleotides line up with TRBD1. Germline CDR1 reads LNHDA; CDR2 reads SQIVND (reference sequence). The CDR3 has 17 amino acids. V lost 10 bases to trimming and J lost 0 bases; unmatched junction nucleotides: 10.